This T cell receptor beta chain was captured in a study of post-analysis software for immune sequencing data. About the study: Recorded disease courses covered relapsing-remitting, secondary progressive and progressive-relapsing multiple sclerosis. Some patients had no subtype annotation.

Every TCR beta cDNA library bore unique molecular identifiers. Researchers reported around 510,000 cDNA molecules coming from around 1 to 10 million T cells. One entry per CDR3 protein results from TCRdb running MiXCR on the PCR reads. This table holds some 690,000 distinct CDR3 sequences, roughly 27% found once. Notes on this clonotype: Its antigen remains unknown.

General observations from the study: With F measure, samples from one preparation batch clustered together strongly. There were five or six TRBV segments more frequent in patients than controls, and TRBV5-6, TRBV5-1 and TRBV20-1 were among them. Multiple sclerosis patients had significantly lower normalized Chao1 diversity than controls.

This CDR3 is 14 amino acids long. Germline CDR1 reads MDHEN; CDR2 reads SYDVKM. After removal of 3 bases from V and 6 bases from J, the junction contained 6 bases not matched to a gene. Sample: blood. The receptor was derived from a girl aged 10 to 17 with multiple sclerosis. The chain employs TRBV28 and TRBJ2-7; 9 nucleotides match TRBD1. CDR3 amino acids: CASSFVRTGVEQYF. The CDR3 DNA is TGTGCCAGCAGTTTCGTCCGGACAGGGGTCGAGCAGTACTTC.